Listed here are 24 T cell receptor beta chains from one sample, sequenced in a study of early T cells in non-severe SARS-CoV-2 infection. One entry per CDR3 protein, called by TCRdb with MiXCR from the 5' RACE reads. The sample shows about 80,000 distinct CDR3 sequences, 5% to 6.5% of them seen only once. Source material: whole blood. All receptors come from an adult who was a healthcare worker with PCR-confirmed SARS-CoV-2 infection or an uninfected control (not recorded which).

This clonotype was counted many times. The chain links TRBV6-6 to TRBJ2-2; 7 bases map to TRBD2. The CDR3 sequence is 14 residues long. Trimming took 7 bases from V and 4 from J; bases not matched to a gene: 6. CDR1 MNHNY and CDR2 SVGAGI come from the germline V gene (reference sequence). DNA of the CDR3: TGTGCCAGCACTCTAGCGGAGGTCACCGGGGAGCTGTTTTTT. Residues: CASTLAEVTGELFF.

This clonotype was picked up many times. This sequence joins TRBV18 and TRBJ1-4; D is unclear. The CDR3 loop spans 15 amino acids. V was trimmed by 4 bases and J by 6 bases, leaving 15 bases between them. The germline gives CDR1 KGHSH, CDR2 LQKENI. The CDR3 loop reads CASSLPPGSHEKLFF. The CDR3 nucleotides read TGTGCCAGCTCACTACCTCCGGGATCCCATGAAAAACTGTTTTTT. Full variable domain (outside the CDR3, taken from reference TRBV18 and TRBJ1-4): NAGVMQNPRHLVRRRGQEARLRCSPMKGHSHVYWYRQLPEEGLKFMVYLQKENIIDESGMPKERFSAEFPKEGPSILRIQQVVRGDSAAYFCASSLPPGSHEKLFFGSGTQLSVL.

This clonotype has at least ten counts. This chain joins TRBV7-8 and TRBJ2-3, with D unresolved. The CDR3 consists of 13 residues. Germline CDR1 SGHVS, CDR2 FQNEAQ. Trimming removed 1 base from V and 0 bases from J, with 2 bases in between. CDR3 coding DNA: TGTGCCAGCAGCTTAGTTAGCACAGATACGCAGTATTTT. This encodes CASSLVSTDTQYF. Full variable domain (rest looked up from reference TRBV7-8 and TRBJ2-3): GAGVSQSPRYKVAKRGQDVALRCDPISGHVSLFWYQQALGQGPEFLTYFQNEAQLDKSGLPSDRFFAERPEGSVSTLKIQRTQQEDSAVYLCASSLVSTDTQYFGPGTRLTVL.

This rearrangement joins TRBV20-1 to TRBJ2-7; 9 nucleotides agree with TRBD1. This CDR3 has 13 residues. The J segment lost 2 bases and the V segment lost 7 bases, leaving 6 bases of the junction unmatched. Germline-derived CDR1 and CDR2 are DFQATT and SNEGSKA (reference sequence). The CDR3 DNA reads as TGCAGTGGAACAGGGGGCGAGGCCTACGAGCAGTACTTC. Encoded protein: CSGTGGEAYEQYF.

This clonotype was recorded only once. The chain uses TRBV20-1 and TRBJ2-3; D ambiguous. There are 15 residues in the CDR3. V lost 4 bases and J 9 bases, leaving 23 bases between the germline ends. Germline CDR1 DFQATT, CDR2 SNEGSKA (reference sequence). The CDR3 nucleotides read TGCAGTGCTAAGCCCCGGCGACTTCCAACAATAACGCAGTATTTT. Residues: CSAKPRRLPTITQYF.

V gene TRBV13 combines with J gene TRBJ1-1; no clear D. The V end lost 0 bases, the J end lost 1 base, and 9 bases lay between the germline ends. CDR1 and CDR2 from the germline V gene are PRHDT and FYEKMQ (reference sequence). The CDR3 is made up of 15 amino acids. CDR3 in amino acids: CASSLGQEGNTEAFF. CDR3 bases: TGTGCCAGCAGCTTAGGCCAGGAGGGGAACACTGAAGCTTTCTTT.

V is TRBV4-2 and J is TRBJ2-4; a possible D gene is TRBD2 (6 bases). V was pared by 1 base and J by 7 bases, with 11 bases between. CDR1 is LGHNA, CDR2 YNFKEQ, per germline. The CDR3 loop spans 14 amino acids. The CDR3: CASSQARGGNIQYF. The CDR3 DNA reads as TGTGCCAGCAGCCAAGCGAGGGGAGGTAACATTCAGTACTTC.

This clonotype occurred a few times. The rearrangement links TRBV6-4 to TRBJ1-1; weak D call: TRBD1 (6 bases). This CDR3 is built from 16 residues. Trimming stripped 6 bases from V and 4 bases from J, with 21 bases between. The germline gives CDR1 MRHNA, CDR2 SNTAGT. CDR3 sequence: CASRTPLTGSSTEAFF. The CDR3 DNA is TGTGCCAGCAGGACTCCACTCACAGGGTCATCCACTGAAGCTTTCTTT.

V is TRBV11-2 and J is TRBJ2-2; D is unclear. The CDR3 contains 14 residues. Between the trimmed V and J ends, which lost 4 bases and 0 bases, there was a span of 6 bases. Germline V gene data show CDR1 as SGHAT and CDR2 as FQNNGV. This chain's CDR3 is CASSYRTNTGELFF. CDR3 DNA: TGTGCCAGCAGCTACCGGACGAACACCGGGGAGCTGTTTTTT.

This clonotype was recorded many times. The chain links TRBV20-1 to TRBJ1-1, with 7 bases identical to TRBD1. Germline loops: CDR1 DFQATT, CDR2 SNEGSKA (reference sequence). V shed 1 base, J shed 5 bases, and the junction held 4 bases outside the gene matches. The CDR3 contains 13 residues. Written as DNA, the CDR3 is TGCAGTGCTAGAGCGACAGGGCGAACTGAAGCTTTCTTT. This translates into CSARATGRTEAFF.

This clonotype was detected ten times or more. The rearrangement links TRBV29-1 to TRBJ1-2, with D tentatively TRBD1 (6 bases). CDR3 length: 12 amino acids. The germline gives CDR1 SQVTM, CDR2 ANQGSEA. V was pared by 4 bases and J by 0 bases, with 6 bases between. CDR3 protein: CSVGQANYGYTF. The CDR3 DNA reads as TGCAGCGTTGGACAGGCTAACTATGGCTACACCTTC.

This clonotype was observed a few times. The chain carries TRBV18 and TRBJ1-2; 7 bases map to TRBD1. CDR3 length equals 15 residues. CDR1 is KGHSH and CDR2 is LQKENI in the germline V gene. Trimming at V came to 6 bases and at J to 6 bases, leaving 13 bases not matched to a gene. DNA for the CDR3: TGTGCCAGCTCCCTTGCGGGACAGCCGAGGAATGGCTACACCTTC. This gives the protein CASSLAGQPRNGYTF.

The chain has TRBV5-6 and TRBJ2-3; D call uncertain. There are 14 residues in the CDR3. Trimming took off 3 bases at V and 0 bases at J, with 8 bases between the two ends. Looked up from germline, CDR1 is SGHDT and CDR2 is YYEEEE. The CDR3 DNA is TGTGCCAGCAGCTCTTTGAGCAGCACAGATACGCAGTATTTT. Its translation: CASSSLSSTDTQYF.

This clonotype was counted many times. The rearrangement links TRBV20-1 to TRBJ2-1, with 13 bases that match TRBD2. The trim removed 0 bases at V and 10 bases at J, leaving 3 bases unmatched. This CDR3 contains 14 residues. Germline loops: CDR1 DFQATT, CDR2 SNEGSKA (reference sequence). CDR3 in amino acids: CSARDPTSGGEQFF. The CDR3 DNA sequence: TGCAGTGCTAGAGATCCGACTAGCGGGGGGGAGCAGTTCTTC.

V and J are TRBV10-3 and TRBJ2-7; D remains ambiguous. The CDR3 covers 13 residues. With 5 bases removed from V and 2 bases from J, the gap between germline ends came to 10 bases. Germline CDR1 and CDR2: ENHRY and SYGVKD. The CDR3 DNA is TGTGCCATCAGTATCAAAGAAGCCTACGAGCAGTACTTC. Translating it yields CAISIKEAYEQYF.

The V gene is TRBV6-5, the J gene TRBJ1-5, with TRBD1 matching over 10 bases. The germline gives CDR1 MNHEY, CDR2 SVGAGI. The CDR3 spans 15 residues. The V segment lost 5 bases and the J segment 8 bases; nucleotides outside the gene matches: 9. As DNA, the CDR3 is TGTGCCAGCAGTAGCGGGACAGGGGTACTCGAGCCCCAGCATTTT. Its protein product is CASSSGTGVLEPQHF.

The CDR3: CASSPGTRGNQPQHF. As DNA, the CDR3 is TGCGCCAGCAGCCCAGGGACCCGGGGCAATCAGCCCCAGCATTTT. The chain carries TRBV5-1 and TRBJ1-5; D possibly corresponds to TRBD1 (5 bases). CDR1 and CDR2 (germline): SGHRS, YFSETQ. V dropped 4 bases and J dropped 2 bases, with 13 bases sitting between them. This CDR3 region has 15 residues.

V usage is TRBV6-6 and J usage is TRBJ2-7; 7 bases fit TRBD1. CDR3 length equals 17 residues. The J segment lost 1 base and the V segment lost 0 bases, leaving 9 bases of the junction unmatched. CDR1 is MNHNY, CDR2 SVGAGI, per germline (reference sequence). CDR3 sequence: CASSYSSGTETSYEQYF. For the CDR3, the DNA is TGTGCCAGCAGTTACTCGTCCGGGACAGAAACATCCTACGAGCAGTACTTC.

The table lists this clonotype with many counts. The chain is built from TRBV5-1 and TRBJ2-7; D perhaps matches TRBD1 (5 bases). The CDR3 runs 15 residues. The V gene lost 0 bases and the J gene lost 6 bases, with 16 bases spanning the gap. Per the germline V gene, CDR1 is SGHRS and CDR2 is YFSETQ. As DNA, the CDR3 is TGCGCCAGCAGCTTGGATCGGTCACCCCAGGGCGAGCAGTACTTC. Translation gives CASSLDRSPQGEQYF.

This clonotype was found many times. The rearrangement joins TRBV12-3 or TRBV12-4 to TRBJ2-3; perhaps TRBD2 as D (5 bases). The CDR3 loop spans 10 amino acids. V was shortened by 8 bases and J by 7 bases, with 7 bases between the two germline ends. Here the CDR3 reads CASGLYTQYF. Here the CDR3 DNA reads TGTGCCAGCGGACTTTATACGCAGTATTTT.

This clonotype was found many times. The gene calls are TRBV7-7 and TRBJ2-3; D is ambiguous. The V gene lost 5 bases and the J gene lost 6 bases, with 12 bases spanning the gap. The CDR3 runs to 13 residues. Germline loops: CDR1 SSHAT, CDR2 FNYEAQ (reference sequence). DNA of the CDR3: TGTGCCAGCAGCCGATCGAACACGGATACGCAGTATTTT. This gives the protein CASSRSNTDTQYF.

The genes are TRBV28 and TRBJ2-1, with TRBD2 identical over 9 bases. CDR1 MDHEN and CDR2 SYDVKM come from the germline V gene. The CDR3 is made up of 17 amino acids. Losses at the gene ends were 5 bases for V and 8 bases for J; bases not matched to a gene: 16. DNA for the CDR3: TGTGCCAGCAGTACCCTAGCGGGGAGGCCATCGGGGCATGAGCAGTTCTTC. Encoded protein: CASSTLAGRPSGHEQFF. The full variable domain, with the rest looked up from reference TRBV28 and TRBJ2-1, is DVKVTQSSRYLVKRTGEKVFLECVQDMDHENMFWYRQDPGLGLRLIYFSYDVKMKEKGDIPEGYSVSREKKERFSLILESASTNQTSMYLCASSTLAGRPSGHEQFFGPGTRLTVL.

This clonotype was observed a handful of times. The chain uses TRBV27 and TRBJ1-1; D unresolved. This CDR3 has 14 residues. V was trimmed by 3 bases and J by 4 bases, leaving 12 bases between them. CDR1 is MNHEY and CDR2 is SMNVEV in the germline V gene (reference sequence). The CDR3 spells CASSFLGSGTEAFF. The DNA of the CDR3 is TGTGCCAGCAGTTTTTTGGGCTCTGGCACTGAAGCTTTCTTT.

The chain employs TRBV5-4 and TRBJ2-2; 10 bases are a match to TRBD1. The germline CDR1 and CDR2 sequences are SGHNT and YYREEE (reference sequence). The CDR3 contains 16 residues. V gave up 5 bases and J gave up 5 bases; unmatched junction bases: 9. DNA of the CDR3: TGTGCCAGCAGTAAACCGGGACAGGGGACGACCGGGGAGCTGTTTTTT. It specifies CASSKPGQGTTGELFF.